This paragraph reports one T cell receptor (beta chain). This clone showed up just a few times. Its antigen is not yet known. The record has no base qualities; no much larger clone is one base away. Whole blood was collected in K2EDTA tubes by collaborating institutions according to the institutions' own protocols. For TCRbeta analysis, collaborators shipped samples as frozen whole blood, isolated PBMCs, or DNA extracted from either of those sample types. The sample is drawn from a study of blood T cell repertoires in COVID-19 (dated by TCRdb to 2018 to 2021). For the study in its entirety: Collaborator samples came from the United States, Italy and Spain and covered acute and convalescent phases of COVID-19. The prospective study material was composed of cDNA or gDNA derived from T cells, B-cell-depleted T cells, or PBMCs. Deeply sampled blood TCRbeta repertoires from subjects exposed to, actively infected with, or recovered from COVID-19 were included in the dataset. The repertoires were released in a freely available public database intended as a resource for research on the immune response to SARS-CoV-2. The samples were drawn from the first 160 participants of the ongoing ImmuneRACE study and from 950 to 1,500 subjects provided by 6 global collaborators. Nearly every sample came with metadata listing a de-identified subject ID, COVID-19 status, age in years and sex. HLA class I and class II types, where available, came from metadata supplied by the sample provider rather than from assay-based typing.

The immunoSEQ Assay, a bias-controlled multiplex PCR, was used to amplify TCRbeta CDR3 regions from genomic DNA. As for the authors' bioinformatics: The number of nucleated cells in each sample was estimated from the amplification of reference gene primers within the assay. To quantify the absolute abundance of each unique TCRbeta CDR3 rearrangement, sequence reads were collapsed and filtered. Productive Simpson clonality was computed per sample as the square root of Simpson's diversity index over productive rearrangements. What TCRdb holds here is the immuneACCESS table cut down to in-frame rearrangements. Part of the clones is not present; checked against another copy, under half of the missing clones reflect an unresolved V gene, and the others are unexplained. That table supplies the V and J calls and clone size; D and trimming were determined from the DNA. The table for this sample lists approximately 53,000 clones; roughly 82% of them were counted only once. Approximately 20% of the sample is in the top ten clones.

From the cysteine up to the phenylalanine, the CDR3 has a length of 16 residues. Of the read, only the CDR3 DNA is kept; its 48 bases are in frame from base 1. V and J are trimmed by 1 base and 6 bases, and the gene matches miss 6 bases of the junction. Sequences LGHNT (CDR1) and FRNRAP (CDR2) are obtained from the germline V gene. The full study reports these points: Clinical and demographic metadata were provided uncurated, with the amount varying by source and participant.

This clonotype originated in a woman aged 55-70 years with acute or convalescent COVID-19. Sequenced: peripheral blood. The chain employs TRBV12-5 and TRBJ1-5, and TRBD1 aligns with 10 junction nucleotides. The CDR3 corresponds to CASGLATGGLSQPQHF. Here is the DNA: TGTGCTAGTGGTTTGGCGACAGGGGGCTTGAGTCAGCCCCAGCATTTT.